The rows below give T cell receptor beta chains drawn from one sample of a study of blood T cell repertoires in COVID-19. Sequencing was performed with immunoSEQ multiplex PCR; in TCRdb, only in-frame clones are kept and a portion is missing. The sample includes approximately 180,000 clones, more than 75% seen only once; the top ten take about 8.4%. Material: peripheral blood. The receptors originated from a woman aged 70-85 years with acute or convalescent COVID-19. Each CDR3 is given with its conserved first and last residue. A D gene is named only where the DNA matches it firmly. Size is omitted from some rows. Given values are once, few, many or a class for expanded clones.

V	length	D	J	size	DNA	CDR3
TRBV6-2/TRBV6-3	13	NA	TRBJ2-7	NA	TGTGCCAGCAGCGAAACTAGTTACTACGAGCAGTACTTC	CASSETSYYEQYF
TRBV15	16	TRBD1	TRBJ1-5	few	TGTGCCACCAGCAGAGTGACAGGGGCAATTAATCAGCCCCAGCATTTT	CATSRVTGAINQPQHF
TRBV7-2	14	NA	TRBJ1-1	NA	TGTGCCAGCAGCCGCAATAGTATGAACACTGAAGCTTTCTTT	CASSRNSMNTEAFF
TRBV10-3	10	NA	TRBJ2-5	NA	TGTGCCATCCTTAAAGAGACCCAGTACTTC	CAILKETQYF
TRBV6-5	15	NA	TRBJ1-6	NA	TGTGCCAGCAGTTATAGGCCATGGGAGGTTTCACCCCTCCACTTT	CASSYRPWEVSPLHF
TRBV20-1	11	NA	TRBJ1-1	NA	TGCAGTGCTAGAGGGGGAAGCGGAGCTTTCTTT	CSARGGSGAFF
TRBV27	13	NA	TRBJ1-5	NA	TGTGCCAGCAGCACAGGGTTAGATCAGCCCCAGCATTTT	CASSTGLDQPQHF
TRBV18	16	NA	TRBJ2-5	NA	TGTGCCAGCTCACCAGAGGACGCACCGGGACAAGAGCCCCAGTACTTC	CASSPEDAPGQEPQYF
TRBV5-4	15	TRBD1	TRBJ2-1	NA	TGTGCCAGCAGCCCTCGGACAGGGGGCCAGGGTGAGCAGTTCTTC	CASSPRTGGQGEQFF
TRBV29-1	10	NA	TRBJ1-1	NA	TGCAGCGCATCTCACACTGAAGCTTTCTTT	CSASHTEAFF
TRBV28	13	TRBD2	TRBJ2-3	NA	TGTGCCAGCCTAGCGGGAGGGCAAAATACGCAGTATTTT	CASLAGGQNTQYF
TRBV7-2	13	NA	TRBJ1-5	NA	TGTGCCAGCAGCTTGGGGGAGGATCAGCCCCAGCATTTT	CASSLGEDQPQHF
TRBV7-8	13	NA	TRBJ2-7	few	TGTGCCAGCAGCTGGGAGAGCTCCTACGAGCAGTACTTC	CASSWESSYEQYF
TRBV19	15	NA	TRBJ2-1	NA	TGTGCCAGTAGTATCAGCGGGACACAGTACAATGAGCAGTTCTTC	CASSISGTQYNEQFF
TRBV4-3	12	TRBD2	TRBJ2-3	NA	TGCGCCAGCGATGGGGGAGGGGATACGCAGTATTTT	CASDGGGDTQYF
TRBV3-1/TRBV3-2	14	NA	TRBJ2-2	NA	TGTGCCAGCAGCCCGGCGCAGGGCACCGGGGAGCTGTTTTTT	CASSPAQGTGELFF
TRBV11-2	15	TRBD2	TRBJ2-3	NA	TGTGCCAGCACCCAGGGGCGGGGGGGCCAAGATACGCAGTATTTT	CASTQGRGGQDTQYF
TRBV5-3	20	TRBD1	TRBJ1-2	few	TGTGCCAGAAGCGTGAGACAGGGGATGATTTCTGTTCCCCTTAACTATGGCTACACCTTC	CARSVRQGMISVPLNYGYTF
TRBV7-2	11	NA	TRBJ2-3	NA	TGTGCCAGCAGCTTAGAGAGTACGCAGTATTTT	CASSLESTQYF
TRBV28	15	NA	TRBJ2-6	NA	TGTGCCAGCAGGGGGTTGGGGGCAGGGGCCAACGTCCTGACTTTC	CASRGLGAGANVLTF
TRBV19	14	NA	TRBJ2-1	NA	TGTGCCAGTAGGAGTCGCCCAGCAGGCAATGAGCAGTTCTTC	CASRSRPAGNEQFF
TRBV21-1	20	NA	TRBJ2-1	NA	TGTGCCAGCAGCAAAGGATGGAGGATAGCGGGGAGATACTCCTACAATGAGCAGTTCTTC	CASSKGWRIAGRYSYNEQFF
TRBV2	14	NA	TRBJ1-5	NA	TGTGCCAGCAGTGAGGGGGGAGGCAATCAGCCCCAGCATTTT	CASSEGGGNQPQHF
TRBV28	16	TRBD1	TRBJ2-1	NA	TGTGCCAAACTCGGAGACGACAGGGAACCCTACAATGAGCAGTTCTTC	CAKLGDDREPYNEQFF
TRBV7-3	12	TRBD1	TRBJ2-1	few	TGTGCCAGCAGCGTACAGGGGGGCGAGCAGTTCTTC	CASSVQGGEQFF
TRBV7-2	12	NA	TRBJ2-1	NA	TGTGCCAGCAGAGAGGGTTACAATGAGCAGTTCTTC	CASREGYNEQFF
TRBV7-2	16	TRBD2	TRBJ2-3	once	TGTGCCAGCAGCTTAGAATTAGCGGGGGGGTCAGGTACGCAGTATTTT	CASSLELAGGSGTQYF
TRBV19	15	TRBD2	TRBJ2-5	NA	TGTGCCAGTAGTACCCGGGGGGGGAACCAAGAGACCCAGTACTTC	CASSTRGGNQETQYF
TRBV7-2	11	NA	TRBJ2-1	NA	TGTGCCAGCAACAGGGAGTATGAGCAGTTCTTC	CASNREYEQFF
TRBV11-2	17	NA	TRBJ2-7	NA	TGTGCCAGCAGCTTAGTAACTAGCTCACTTTCGTACTACGAGCAGTACTTC	CASSLVTSSLSYYEQYF
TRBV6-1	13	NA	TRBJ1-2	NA	TGTGCCAGCAGTGAATATACAGTCTATGGCTACACCTTC	CASSEYTVYGYTF
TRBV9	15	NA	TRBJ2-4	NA	TGTGCCAGCAGCAAGGGTGGTCAGCGGGAAAACATTCAGTACTTC	CASSKGGQRENIQYF
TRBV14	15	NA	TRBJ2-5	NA	TGTGCCAGCAGCCAAGAATCCCCTTTCCAAGAGACCCAGTACTTC	CASSQESPFQETQYF
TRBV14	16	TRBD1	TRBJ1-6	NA	TGTGCCAGCAGCCAACCCGGACAGGGCCGTAATTCACCCCTCCACTTT	CASSQPGQGRNSPLHF
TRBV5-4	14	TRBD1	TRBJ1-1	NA	TGTGCCAGCAGCTTGGGGACAGGGAGGACTGAAGCTTTCTTT	CASSLGTGRTEAFF
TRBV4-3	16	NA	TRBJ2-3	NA	TGCGCCAGCAGCCCGGTGGGACAATCAAACACAGATACGCAGTATTTT	CASSPVGQSNTDTQYF
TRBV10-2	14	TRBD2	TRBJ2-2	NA	TGCGCCACCAGACTAGCGGGAGGTAACGGGGAGCTGTTTTTT	CATRLAGGNGELFF
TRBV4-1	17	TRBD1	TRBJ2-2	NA	TGCGCCAGCAGCCAAGTAGGGGGCCGCCTCGGTACCGGGGAGCTGTTTTTT	CASSQVGGRLGTGELFF
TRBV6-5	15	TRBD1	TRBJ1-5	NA	TGTGCCAGCAGTCTATACAGGGGCGCGGATCAGCCCCAGCATTTT	CASSLYRGADQPQHF
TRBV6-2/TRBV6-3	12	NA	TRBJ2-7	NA	TGTGCCAGCAGTACTCCTGACTACGAGCAGTACTTC	CASSTPDYEQYF
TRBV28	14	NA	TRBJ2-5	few	TGTGCCAGCAGAGCCCCGCGGGCACAAGAGACCCAGTACTTC	CASRAPRAQETQYF
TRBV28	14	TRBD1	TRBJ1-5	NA	TGTGCCAGCAGGGATGGGACAGGGGCTCAGCCCCAGCATTTT	CASRDGTGAQPQHF
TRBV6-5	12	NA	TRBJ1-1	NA	TGTGCCAGCCTAAAGTCGAACACTGAAGCTTTCTTT	CASLKSNTEAFF
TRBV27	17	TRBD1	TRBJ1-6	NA	TGTGCCAGCAGTTTAAAGACAGGGGGCAACTATAATTCACCCCTCCACTTT	CASSLKTGGNYNSPLHF
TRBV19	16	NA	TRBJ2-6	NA	TGTGCCAGTATCAAAACTGTTCTCCCTGGGGCCAACGTCCTGACTTTC	CASIKTVLPGANVLTF
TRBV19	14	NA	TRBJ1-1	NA	TGTGCCAGTAGTATAGGTGGGCTGCGCACTGAAGCTTTCTTT	CASSIGGLRTEAFF
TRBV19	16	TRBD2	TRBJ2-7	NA	TGTGCCAGTAGTATAGATTCTAGCGGGGCCCGCTACGAGCAGTACTTC	CASSIDSSGARYEQYF
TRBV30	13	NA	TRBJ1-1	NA	TGTGCCTGGAGTGGCAGGGTTGGCGCTGAAGCTTTCTTT	CAWSGRVGAEAFF
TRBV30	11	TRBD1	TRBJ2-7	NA	TGTGCCTGGGGGACAGCCTACGAGCAGTACTTC	CAWGTAYEQYF